This is a list of T cell receptor beta chains from one sample in a study of cytomegalovirus exposure and HLA in healthy donors. Produced via immunoSEQ multiplex PCR; TCRdb's table is partial and in-frame only. In total, the table holds around 130,000 clones. The specimen was PBMCs. The origin of the receptors is a woman between 35 and 50 years old in good health and CMV-seronegative. Each CDR3 is given with its conserved first and last residue. D genes are given only for firm matches.

D: TRBD1
V: TRBV11-3
J: TRBJ2-3
CDR3: CASSAQGATSTDTQYF

D: TRBD1
V: TRBV6-6
J: TRBJ1-6
CDR3: CASSYQGGNSPLHF

D: -
V: TRBV6-5
J: TRBJ1-5
CDR3: CASGLNQPQHF

D: TRBD1
V: TRBV19
J: TRBJ1-1
CDR3: CASSPRQGGAEAFF

D: -
V: TRBV2
J: TRBJ1-4
CDR3: CASSESGGAYEKLFF

D: TRBD2
V: TRBV6-1
J: TRBJ2-3
CDR3: CASWKRGGSSDTQYF

D: TRBD1
V: TRBV6-5
J: TRBJ1-2
CDR3: CASSSQGGKHGYTF

D: -
V: TRBV7-9
J: TRBJ2-3
CDR3: CASSLGQNTDTQYF

D: -
V: TRBV9
J: TRBJ1-2
CDR3: CASIGAGAGGYTF

D: TRBD2
V: TRBV28
J: TRBJ2-3
CDR3: CASRPSSGGATDTQYF

D: -
V: TRBV7-3
J: TRBJ1-1
CDR3: CASTNPDRTEAFF

D: TRBD1
V: TRBV23-1
J: TRBJ1-5
CDR3: CASSQSVRGLQPQHF

D: TRBD1
V: TRBV7-3
J: TRBJ2-7
CDR3: CASSLGGTASYEQYF

D: TRBD1
V: TRBV25-1
J: TRBJ1-6
CDR3: CASSEKGQGIGSPLHF

D: -
V: TRBV5-1
J: TRBJ2-1
CDR3: CASRSQADYNEQFF

D: -
V: TRBV7-3
J: TRBJ1-2
CDR3: CASSSPGDYGYTF

D: -
V: TRBV11-2
J: TRBJ1-2
CDR3: CASSLDGWSGYTF

D: -
V: TRBV7-2
J: TRBJ1-4
CDR3: CASSSFPRAANEKLFF

D: -
V: TRBV29-1
J: TRBJ2-7
CDR3: CSVPRGGRENEQYF

D: -
V: TRBV2
J: TRBJ1-2
CDR3: CASSEVRQNYGYTF

D: -
V: TRBV27
J: TRBJ1-2
CDR3: CASGEIFRGYTF